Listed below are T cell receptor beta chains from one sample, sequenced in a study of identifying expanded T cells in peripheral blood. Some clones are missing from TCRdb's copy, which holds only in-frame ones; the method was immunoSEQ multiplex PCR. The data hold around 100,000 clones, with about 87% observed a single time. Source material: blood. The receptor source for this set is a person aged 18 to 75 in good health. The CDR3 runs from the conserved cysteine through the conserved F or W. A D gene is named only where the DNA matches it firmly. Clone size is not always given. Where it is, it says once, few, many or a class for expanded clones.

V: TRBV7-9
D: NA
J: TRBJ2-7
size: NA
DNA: TGTGCCAGCAGCCAAATAGGGGGTACCTACGAGCAGTACTTC
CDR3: CASSQIGGTYEQYF

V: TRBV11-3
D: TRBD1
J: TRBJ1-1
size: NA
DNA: TGTGCCAGCAACATAAGGGGGCCTAACACTGAAGCTTTCTTT
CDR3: CASNIRGPNTEAFF

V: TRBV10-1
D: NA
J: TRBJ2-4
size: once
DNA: TGCGCCAGCAGTGAGGCGGGGATGGAAGGAGCCAAAAACATTCAGTACTTC
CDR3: CASSEAGMEGAKNIQYF

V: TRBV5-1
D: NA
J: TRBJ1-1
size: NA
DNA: TGCGCCAGCAATCGGAGCGGGAAGGAGAGGGCTGAAGCTTTCTTT
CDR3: CASNRSGKERAEAFF

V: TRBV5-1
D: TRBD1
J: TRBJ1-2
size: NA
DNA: TGCGCCAGCAGCTTGGAAGGACAGGGTTGGGCTGGCTACACCTTC
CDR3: CASSLEGQGWAGYTF

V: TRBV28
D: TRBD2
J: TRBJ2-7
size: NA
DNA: TGTGCCAGCAGTGACGTAACGATCGGACTAGCGGCTCTCTACGAGCAGTACTTC
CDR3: CASSDVTIGLAALYEQYF

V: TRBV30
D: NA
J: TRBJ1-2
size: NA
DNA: TGTGCCTGGAGTGTAGGGGAAGGCTACACCTTC
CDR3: CAWSVGEGYTF

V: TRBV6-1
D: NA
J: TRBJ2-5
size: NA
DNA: TGTGCCAGCAGTGGTGCAGGGGCGGGCGAGACCCAGTACTTC
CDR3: CASSGAGAGETQYF

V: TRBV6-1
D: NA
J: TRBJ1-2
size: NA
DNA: TGTGCCAGCATCCCGCGGGGTAGCTATGGCTACACCTTC
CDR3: CASIPRGSYGYTF

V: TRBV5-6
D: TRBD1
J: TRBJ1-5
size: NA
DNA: TGTGCCAGCAGCTCTATGACAGGGGCCCATAGCCAGCCCCAGCATTTT
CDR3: CASSSMTGAHSQPQHF

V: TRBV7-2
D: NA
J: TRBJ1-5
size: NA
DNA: TGTGCCAGCAGCCGGGACGGAACCAATCAGCCCCAGCATTTT
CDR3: CASSRDGTNQPQHF

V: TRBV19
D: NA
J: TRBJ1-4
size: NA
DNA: TGTGCCAGTAGTATAGAACCGGGGGCCCGGGGTGAAAAACTGTTTTTT
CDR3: CASSIEPGARGEKLFF

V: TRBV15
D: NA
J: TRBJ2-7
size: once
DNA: TGTGCCACCAGCAGAGGAGGTAGCTCCTACGAGCAGTACTTC
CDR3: CATSRGGSSYEQYF

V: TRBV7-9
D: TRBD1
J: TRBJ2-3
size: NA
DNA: TGTGCCAGCAGCTCGGGACAGGCAAGCACAGATACGCAGTATTTT
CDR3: CASSSGQASTDTQYF

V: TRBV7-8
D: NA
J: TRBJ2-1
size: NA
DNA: TGTGCCAGCACCATGACAGAGTATAATGAGCAGTTCTTC
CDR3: CASTMTEYNEQFF

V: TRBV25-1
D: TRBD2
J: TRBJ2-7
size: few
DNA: TGTGCCAGCAGTGGGACTAGCGGGACGACTACCTACGAGCAGTACTTC
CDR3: CASSGTSGTTTYEQYF

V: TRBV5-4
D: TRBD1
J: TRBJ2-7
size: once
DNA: TGTGCCAGCAGCCCGGAGGGACAGGGAGGGGCGGGCGAGCAGTACTTC
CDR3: CASSPEGQGGAGEQYF

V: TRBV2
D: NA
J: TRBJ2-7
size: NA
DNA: TGTGCCAGCAGGGTCGGAGGATACGAGCAGTACTTC
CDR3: CASRVGGYEQYF

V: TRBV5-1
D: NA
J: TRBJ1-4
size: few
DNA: TGCGCCAGCAGCCAGACCCTGGACAGAAATGAAAAACTGTTTTTT
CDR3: CASSQTLDRNEKLFF

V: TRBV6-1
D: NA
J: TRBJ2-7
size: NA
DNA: TGTGCCAGCAGTGAGGGGGGATTCTCCTACGAGCAGTACTTC
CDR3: CASSEGGFSYEQYF

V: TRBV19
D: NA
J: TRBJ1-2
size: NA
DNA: TGTGCCAGTAGTAATTGGGAAGAGGAAATTTATGGCTACACCTTC
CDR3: CASSNWEEEIYGYTF

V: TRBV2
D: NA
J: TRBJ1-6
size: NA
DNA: TGTGCCAGCAGTGAACCGGCAATTCAACGCCTCCACTTT
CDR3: CASSEPAIQRLHF

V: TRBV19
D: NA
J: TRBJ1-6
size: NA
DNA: TGTGCCAGTAGTGGTGGCAGGGTAGGCTCACCCCTCCACTTT
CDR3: CASSGGRVGSPLHF

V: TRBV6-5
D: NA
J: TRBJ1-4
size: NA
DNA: TGTGCCAGCCGCGTTGAACAGATTAATGAAAAACTGTTTTTT
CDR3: CASRVEQINEKLFF

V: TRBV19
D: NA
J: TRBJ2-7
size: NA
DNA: TGTGCCAGTAGTAGAACAGGGAGTTCGGACGAGCAGTACTTC
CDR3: CASSRTGSSDEQYF

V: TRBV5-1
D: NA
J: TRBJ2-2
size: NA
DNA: TGCGCCAGCAGCTTGGGACATTTCACCGGGGAGCTGTTTTTT
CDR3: CASSLGHFTGELFF

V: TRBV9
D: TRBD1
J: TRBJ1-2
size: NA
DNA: TGTGCCAGCAGCGTAGAGGGACAGGGCGGTTATGGCTACACCTTC
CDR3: CASSVEGQGGYGYTF

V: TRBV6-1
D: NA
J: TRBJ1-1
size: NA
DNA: TGTGCCAGCAGTGAGGGGACCGGAGGGGGAGCTTTCTTT
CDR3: CASSEGTGGGAFF

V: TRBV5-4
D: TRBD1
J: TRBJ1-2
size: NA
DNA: TGTGCCAGCAGCCCGACAGGGCATGAGCCCAACGATGGCTACACCTTC
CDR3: CASSPTGHEPNDGYTF

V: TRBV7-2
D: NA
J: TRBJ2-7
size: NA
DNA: TGTGCCAGCAGGACGCTAACAGGCACCGAGCAGTACTTC
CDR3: CASRTLTGTEQYF

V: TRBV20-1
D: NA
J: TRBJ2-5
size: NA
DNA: TGCAGTGTGGGCAGACAAGAGACCCAGTACTTC
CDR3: CSVGRQETQYF

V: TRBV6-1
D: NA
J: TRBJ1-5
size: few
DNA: TGTGCCAGCAGTCGGCCCAATCAGCCCCAGCATTTT
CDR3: CASSRPNQPQHF

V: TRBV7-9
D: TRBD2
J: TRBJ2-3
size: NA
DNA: TGTGCCAGCAGCCCAGGGACTAGCGGGGGGGCAGATACGCAGTATTTT
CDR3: CASSPGTSGGADTQYF

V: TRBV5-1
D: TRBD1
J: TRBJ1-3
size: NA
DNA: TGCGCCAGCAGCTTCGACAGGGGAGCTGGAAACACCATATATTTT
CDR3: CASSFDRGAGNTIYF

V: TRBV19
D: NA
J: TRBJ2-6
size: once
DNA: TGTGCCAGTTCACTGATTTCTGGGGCCAACGTCCTGACTTTC
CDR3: CASSLISGANVLTF

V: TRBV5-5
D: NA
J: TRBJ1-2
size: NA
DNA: TGTGCCAGCATTACGACAGAAGATTACTATGGCTACACCTTC
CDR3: CASITTEDYYGYTF

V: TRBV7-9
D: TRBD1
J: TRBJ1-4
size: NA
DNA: TGTGCCAGCAGCTTCGGAGGACAGGCGGGCATTGAAAAACTGTTTTTT
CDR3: CASSFGGQAGIEKLFF

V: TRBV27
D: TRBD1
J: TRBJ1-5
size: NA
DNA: TGTGCCAGCAGTCCCCAGGGGGCCGGCCCGGGGAGCAATCAGCCCCAGCATTTT
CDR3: CASSPQGAGPGSNQPQHF

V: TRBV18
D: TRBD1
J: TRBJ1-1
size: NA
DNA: TGTGCCAGCTCACCACGGGGTCCGGGACAGGGGTCCACTGAAGCTTTCTTT
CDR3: CASSPRGPGQGSTEAFF

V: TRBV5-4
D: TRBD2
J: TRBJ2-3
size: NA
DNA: TGTGCCAGCAGCGTCACTAGCGGCGGTTTTAGCACAGATACGCAGTATTTT
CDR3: CASSVTSGGFSTDTQYF

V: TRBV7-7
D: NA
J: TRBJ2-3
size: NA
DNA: TGTGCCAGCAGCTTAGTCCACGGGAGCACAGATACGCAGTATTTT
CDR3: CASSLVHGSTDTQYF

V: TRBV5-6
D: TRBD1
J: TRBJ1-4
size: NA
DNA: TGTGCCAGCAGCTTGGTCGACAGGGAAAATGAAAAACTGTTTTTT
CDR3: CASSLVDRENEKLFF